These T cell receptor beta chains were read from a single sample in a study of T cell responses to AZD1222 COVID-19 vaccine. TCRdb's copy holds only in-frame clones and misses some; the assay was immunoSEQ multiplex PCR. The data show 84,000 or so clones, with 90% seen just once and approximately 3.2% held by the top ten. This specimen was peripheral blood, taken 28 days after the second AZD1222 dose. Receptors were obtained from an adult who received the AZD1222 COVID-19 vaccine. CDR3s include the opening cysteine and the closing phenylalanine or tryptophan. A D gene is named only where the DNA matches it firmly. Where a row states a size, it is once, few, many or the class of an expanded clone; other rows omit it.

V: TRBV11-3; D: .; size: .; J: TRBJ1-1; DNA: TGTGCCAGCAGCTTAGATCCCACAGTGAACACTGAAGCTTTCTTT; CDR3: CASSLDPTVNTEAFF
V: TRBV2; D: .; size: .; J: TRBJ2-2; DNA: TGTGCCAGCCGACAGACCAGGGAGCTGTTTTTT; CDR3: CASRQTRELFF
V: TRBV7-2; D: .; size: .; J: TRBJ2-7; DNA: TGTGCCAGCAGCTTACGACGGCTGAGCGAGCAGTACTTC; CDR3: CASSLRRLSEQYF
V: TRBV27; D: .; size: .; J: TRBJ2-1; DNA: TGTGCCAGCAGTACAGCCGACGGACTCTCCTACAATGAGCAGTTCTTC; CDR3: CASSTADGLSYNEQFF
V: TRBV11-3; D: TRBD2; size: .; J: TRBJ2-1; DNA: TGTGCCAGCAGCCCCACCGTGTTTAGCGGGGTGAACAATGAGCAGTTCTTC; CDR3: CASSPTVFSGVNNEQFF
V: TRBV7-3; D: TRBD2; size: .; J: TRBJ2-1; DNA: TGTGCCAGCAGCCCCCTTATGGCTAGCGGGAGGGAGAAGGATGAGCAGTTCTTC; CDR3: CASSPLMASGREKDEQFF
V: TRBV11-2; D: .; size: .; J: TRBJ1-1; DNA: TGTGCCAGCCTCCTGGGGAACACTGAAGCTTTCTTT; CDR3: CASLLGNTEAFF
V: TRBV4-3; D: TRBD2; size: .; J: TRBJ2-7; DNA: TGCGCCAGCAGCCAAGACTCGCTAGCGGGAGACGAGCAGTACTTC; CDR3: CASSQDSLAGDEQYF
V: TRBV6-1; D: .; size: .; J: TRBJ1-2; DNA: TGTGCCAGCAGTGAAGCTGGGAAATATGGCTACACCTTC; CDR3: CASSEAGKYGYTF
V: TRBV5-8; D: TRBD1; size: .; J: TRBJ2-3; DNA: TGTGCCAGCAGCCGGCAGGGACAGGGGTATACAGATACGCAGTATTTT; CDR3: CASSRQGQGYTDTQYF
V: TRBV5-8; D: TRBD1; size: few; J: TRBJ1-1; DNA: TGTGCCAGCAGCTTTCCACAGGGGGTTGGAGACACTGAAGCTTTCTTT; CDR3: CASSFPQGVGDTEAFF
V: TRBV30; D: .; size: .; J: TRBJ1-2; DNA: TGTGCCTGGAGTGCCACCTTTTATGGCTACACCTTC; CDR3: CAWSATFYGYTF
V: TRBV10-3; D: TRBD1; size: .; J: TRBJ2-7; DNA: TGTGCCATCAGCCGGGACAGTTTCTCCTACGAGCAGTACTTC; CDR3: CAISRDSFSYEQYF
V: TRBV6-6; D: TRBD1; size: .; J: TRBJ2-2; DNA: TGTGCCAGCAGTCCGGGACAGGGTACCGGGGAGCTGTTTTTT; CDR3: CASSPGQGTGELFF
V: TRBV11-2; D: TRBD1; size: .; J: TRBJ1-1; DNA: TGTGCCAGCAGCCCAGGAGGAAAACAGGGGGCAACTTTCTTT; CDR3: CASSPGGKQGATFF
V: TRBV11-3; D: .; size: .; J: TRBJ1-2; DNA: TGTGCCAGCAGCCGTAGGGGAATCTATGGCTACACCTTC; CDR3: CASSRRGIYGYTF
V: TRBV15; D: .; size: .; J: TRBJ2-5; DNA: TGTGCCACCAGCAGAGATCGAGCCAGAGAGACCCAGTACTTC; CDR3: CATSRDRARETQYF
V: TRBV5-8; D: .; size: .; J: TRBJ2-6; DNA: TGTGCCAGCAGCTTGTTCAGGTCGGATCAGAGCTCTGGGGCCAACGTCCTGACTTTC; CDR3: CASSLFRSDQSSGANVLTF
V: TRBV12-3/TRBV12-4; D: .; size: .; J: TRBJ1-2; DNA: TGTGCCAGCAGGGGAAACAGGGTTGATGGCTACACCTTC; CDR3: CASRGNRVDGYTF
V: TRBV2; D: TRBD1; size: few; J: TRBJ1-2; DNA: TGTGCCACCTGGACAGGGGGCGACTTAACTAACTATGGCTACACCTTC; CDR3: CATWTGGDLTNYGYTF
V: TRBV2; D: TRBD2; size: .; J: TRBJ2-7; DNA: TGTGCCAGCAGGACTAGCGGGAGTGAACAGTACTTC; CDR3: CASRTSGSEQYF
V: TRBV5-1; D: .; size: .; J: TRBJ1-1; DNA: TGCGCCACCACCGAACAGGGTGAGGACACTGAAGCTTTCTTT; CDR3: CATTEQGEDTEAFF
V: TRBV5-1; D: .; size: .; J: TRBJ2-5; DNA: TGCGCCAGCAAGGTGGGCATGCGGGAGACCCAGTACTTC; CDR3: CASKVGMRETQYF
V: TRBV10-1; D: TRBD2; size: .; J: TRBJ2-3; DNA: TGCGCCAGCAGTGTGCTAGCGGGGGGGCCTTGGCCTCCTGATACGCAGTATTTT; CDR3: CASSVLAGGPWPPDTQYF
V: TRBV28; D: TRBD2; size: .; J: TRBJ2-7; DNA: TGTGCCAGCAGGCCCGGGACTAACTACGAGCAGTACTTC; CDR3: CASRPGTNYEQYF
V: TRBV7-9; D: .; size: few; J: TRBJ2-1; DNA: TGTGCCAGCAGCCGGGACACGTATTTTTGGCAGTTCTTC; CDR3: CASSRDTYFWQFF
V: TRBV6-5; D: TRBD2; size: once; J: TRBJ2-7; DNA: TGTGCCAGCAGTCCTAGCGGGGGTTCCTACGAGCAGTACTTC; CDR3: CASSPSGGSYEQYF
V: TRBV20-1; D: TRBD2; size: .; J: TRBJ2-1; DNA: TGCAGTGCTAGTTCCAGCGGGGGGGCCCGTGAGCAGTTCTTC; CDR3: CSASSSGGAREQFF
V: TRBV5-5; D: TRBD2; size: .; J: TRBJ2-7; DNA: TGTGCCAGCATAGGACTAGCGCCCCCCGACGAGCAGTACTTC; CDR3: CASIGLAPPDEQYF
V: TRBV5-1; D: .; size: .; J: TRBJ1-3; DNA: TGCGCCAGCAGCTTACTCTACTCTGGGGACACCATATATTTT; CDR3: CASSLLYSGDTIYF
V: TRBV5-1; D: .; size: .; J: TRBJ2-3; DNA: TGCGCCAGCAGCAAACTAGGGGTCACAGATACGCAGTATTTT; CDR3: CASSKLGVTDTQYF